A single T cell receptor beta chain is shown here with its context. This specimen comes from a study of blood T cell repertoires in COVID-19. The V and J ends lost 1 base and 4 bases respectively, with 9 bases between them. The CDR3 covers 14 residues. The germline gives CDR1 SGHRS, CDR2 YFSETQ. The data were produced by immunoSEQ multiplex PCR, yet TCRdb's version contains in-frame clones alone and is incomplete. The table includes over 200,000 clones, about 85% detected once. Resolution of symptoms, clearance, or two negative PCRs was present in recovered Cohort 3 donors. This sequence was found in a man aged 30 to 39 who had recovered from COVID-19. The rearrangement links TRBV5-1 to TRBJ1-5; TRBD1 is a possible D gene (6 bases). The sample comprised PBMCs or T cells enriched from blood (not recorded which). DNA of the CDR3: TGCGCCAGCAGCTTGATGACAGGTAATCAGCCCCAGCATTTT. This sequence encodes CASSLMTGNQPQHF.